Listed below are T cell receptor beta chains from one sample, sequenced in a study of shared clonotypes between healthy human individuals. The table came from immunoSEQ multiplex PCR; TCRdb's copy has only in-frame clones and leaves some out. The sample includes millions of clones, 85% to 95% of them seen just once. Sequenced: naive CD4+ T cells sorted from blood. The source of these receptors is a man aged 18 to 29 in good health. CDR3s leave out the opening cysteine and the closing phenylalanine or tryptophan.

TRBV7-2	13	TRBJ1-5	ASSSTGRAGQPQH
TRBV19	12	TRBJ1-2	ASSDRGANYGYT
TRBV7-2	15	TRBJ2-4	ASSLGGSGKAKNIQY
TRBV6-6	14	TRBJ1-6	ASRPEITLPSSPLH
TRBV7-2	13	TRBJ2-7	ASSSVGGGTYEQY
TRBV30	9	TRBJ2-7	AWGGSDEQY
TRBV30	12	TRBJ1-4	AFTGGSTNEKLF
TRBV7-2	17	TRBJ2-7	ASSLGLRLAGKNSYEQY
TRBV10-3	10	TRBJ2-5	AISEHQETQY
TRBV15	12	TRBJ2-7	ATSREVPPYEQY
TRBV7-8	12	TRBJ2-3	ASSLSGRPDTQY
TRBV7-9	13	TRBJ2-5	ASSLGLAHQETQY
TRBV13	16	TRBJ2-2	ASSLGLAGTSNTGELF
TRBV4-1	13	TRBJ2-1	ASSQVTSGNNEQF
TRBV28	13	TRBJ2-7	ASRIPTGSSYEQY
TRBV19	12	TRBJ1-4	ASSMSAKMEKLF
TRBV4-3	15	TRBJ1-4	ASSPLVGLATNEKLF
TRBV19	12	TRBJ1-1	ASSIDTGISEAF
TRBV10-3	13	TRBJ2-7	AIRGGLAGSPEQY
TRBV18	11	TRBJ2-7	ASSPNPIYEQY
TRBV5-1	13	TRBJ2-1	ASSLVGGPYNEQF
TRBV9	13	TRBJ1-3	ASSGRGGSGNTIY
TRBV6-5	10	TRBJ2-7	ASRGTSYEQY
TRBV28	13	TRBJ2-1	ASRGTSGGHNEQF
TRBV30	10	TRBJ1-2	AWSLGGYGYT
TRBV27	12	TRBJ1-2	ASSPLDRVNGYT
TRBV7-2	11	TRBJ2-7	ASSSEVRYEQY
TRBV11-2	15	TRBJ2-5	ASSLRDRALSVETQY
TRBV6-1	11	TRBJ2-7	ASSEWGSYEQY
TRBV10-1	12	TRBJ1-3	ASSEGRVGDTIY
TRBV6-1	12	TRBJ1-2	ASRMTGSSEGYT
TRBV6-5	12	TRBJ1-5	ASRPGTGNQPQH
TRBV5-1	14	TRBJ2-2	ASSSGTGSNTGELF
TRBV5-1	12	TRBJ2-7	ASSFWTGSYEQY
TRBV28	13	TRBJ2-6	ASSWDQTQANVLT
TRBV27	14	TRBJ2-7	ASSLIACQGVNEQY
TRBV5-4	12	TRBJ1-2	ASSLGRSNYGYT
TRBV14	13	TRBJ2-1	ASSQALAGEGEQF
TRBV28	11	TRBJ1-4	ASSSPPGEKLF
TRBV4-1	13	TRBJ2-5	ASSRWTGGAETQY
TRBV5-1	13	TRBJ2-7	ASSPSGTTGYEQY
TRBV18	11	TRBJ2-3	ASSPPFEDTQY
TRBV5-1	14	TRBJ2-3	ASSLDAGVNTDTQY
TRBV6-5	11	TRBJ2-7	ASRGREAGEQY
TRBV28	12	TRBJ2-7	ASTLGGQPYEQY
TRBV5-1	12	TRBJ1-2	ASSFLDGNYGYT
TRBV6-5	12	TRBJ1-5	ASTRRVGNQPQH
TRBV6-1	13	TRBJ1-2	ASSLDGSSNYGYT
TRBV27	12	TRBJ1-2	ASSLFGSNYGYT
TRBV30	11	TRBJ2-5	AWSVRLSETQY
TRBV5-1	12	TRBJ1-6	ASSLEQGGSPLH
TRBV9	15	TRBJ2-1	ASSVDMEGVFHNEQF
TRBV18	11	TRBJ1-3	ASGTGGGNTIY
TRBV11-1	13	TRBJ2-5	ASSSGTGGGETQY
TRBV5-4	13	TRBJ2-1	ASSLVDLDYNEQF
TRBV6-1	11	TRBJ1-2	ASSAPGQGSYT
TRBV6-1	11	TRBJ1-5	ASSAGGGQPQH
TRBV14	12	TRBJ1-1	ASSHNTGNTEAF
TRBV2	12	TRBJ1-6	ASREEGINSPLH